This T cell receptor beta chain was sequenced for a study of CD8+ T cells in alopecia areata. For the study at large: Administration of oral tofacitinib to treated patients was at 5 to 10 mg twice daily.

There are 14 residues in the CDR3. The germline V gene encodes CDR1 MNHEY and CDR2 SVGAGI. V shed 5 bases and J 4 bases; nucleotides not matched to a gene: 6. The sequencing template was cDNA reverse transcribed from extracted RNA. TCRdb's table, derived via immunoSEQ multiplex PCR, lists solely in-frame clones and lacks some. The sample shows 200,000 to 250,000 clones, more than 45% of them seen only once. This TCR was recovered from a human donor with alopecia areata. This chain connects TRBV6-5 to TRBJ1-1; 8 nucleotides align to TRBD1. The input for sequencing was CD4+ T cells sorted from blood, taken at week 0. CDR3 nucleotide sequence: TGTGCCAGCAGTCAAGACAGGGGATCCACTGAAGCTTTCTTT. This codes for CASSQDRGSTEAFF.